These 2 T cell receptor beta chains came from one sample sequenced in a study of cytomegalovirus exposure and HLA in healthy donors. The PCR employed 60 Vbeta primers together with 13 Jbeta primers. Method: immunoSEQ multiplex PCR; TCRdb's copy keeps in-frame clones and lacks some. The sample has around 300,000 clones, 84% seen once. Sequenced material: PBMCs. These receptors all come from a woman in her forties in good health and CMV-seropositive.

CDR3 bases: TGTGCCAGCAGTGGTATAGCGGGAGGGTCTGGCGGGGAGCTGTTTTTT. It yields the protein CASSGIAGGSGGELFF. The genes are TRBV28 and TRBJ2-2; 11 positions match TRBD2. With 5 bases clipped from V and 7 bases from J, the junction kept 9 bases outside the gene matches. CDR3 length: 16 amino acids. In germline, CDR1 is MDHEN, CDR2 SYDVKM. The whole variable domain, remainder taken from reference TRBV28 and TRBJ2-2, is DVKVTQSSRYLVKRTGEKVFLECVQDMDHENMFWYRQDPGLGLRLIYFSYDVKMKEKGDIPEGYSVSREKKERFSLILESASTNQTSMYLCASSGIAGGSGGELFFGEGSRLTVL.

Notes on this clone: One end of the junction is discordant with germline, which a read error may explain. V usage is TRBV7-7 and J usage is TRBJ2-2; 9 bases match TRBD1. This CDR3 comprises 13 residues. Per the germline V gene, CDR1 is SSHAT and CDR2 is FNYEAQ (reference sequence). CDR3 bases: TGTGCTAGCAGCTGGACAGGGGCGGGGGAGCTGTTTTTT. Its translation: CASSWTGAGELFF.